A selection of T cell receptor beta chains follows, all from one sample in a study of shared clonotypes between healthy human individuals. This table comes from immunoSEQ multiplex PCR, and its TCRdb copy is limited to in-frame clones, with some not included. The data hold about 580,000 clones, with roughly 98% observed a single time. Material: naive CD8+ T cells sorted from blood. These TCRs come from a man aged 30 to 39 in good health. Both conserved end residues are part of each CDR3. Each record gives: D gene, V gene, clone size, J gene, CDR3 DNA, CDR3 protein. The D gene is left open where the match is weak. Size is stated for part of the rows, as once, few or many counts, or as a class when the clone is expanded.

TRBD2	TRBV29-1	NA	TRBJ2-3	TGCAGCGTTGAATTCCTAGCGGGGCTCACAGATACGCAGTATTTT	CSVEFLAGLTDTQYF
NA	TRBV11-3	once	TRBJ2-5	TGTGCCAGCAGCGCGGGACCTTTCGGGGAGACCCAGTACTTC	CASSAGPFGETQYF
NA	TRBV7-2	NA	TRBJ2-7	TGTGCCAGCAGCGCCTTCTACAAGAGCTCCTACGAGCAGTACTTC	CASSAFYKSSYEQYF
NA	TRBV5-1	NA	TRBJ1-2	TGCGCCAGCAGCTTGGATTTCTCACAGGCGAACTATGGCTACACCTTC	CASSLDFSQANYGYTF
NA	TRBV4-1	NA	TRBJ2-7	TGCGCCAGCAGCTCAAGCCCACAAGGGAAAGGCACCTACGAGCAGTACTTC	CASSSSPQGKGTYEQYF
TRBD2	TRBV7-8	NA	TRBJ2-3	TGTGCCAGCAGCCCACGGGCAATACTAGCGGGAGGCACAGATACGCAGTATTTT	CASSPRAILAGGTDTQYF
NA	TRBV29-1	once	TRBJ1-1	TGCAGCGTTGATCCTACGTTGGGCCAGGGAAACACTGAAGCTTTCTTT	CSVDPTLGQGNTEAFF
NA	TRBV13	NA	TRBJ2-3	TGTGCCAGCAACAACCCCGGGGCTGATACGCAGTATTTT	CASNNPGADTQYF
NA	TRBV27	NA	TRBJ2-7	TGTGCCAGCAGTTTTGGGGTTTCCTACGAGCAGTACTTC	CASSFGVSYEQYF
TRBD2	TRBV29-1	few	TRBJ2-5	TGCAGCGTCTTTCTCCCGGGAGCGGGGAGGGAAGAGACCCAGTACTTC	CSVFLPGAGREETQYF
NA	TRBV4-1	NA	TRBJ1-1	TGCGCCAGCAGCCAAGGGGCAGGCCAAGCTTTCTTT	CASSQGAGQAFF
NA	TRBV5-5	NA	TRBJ2-3	TGTGCCAGCAGCTTGATCAGGGGCATCACAGATACGCAGTATTTT	CASSLIRGITDTQYF
NA	TRBV2	NA	TRBJ2-7	TGTGCCAGTGCGAGGATATTCTACGAGCAGTACTTC	CASARIFYEQYF
NA	TRBV5-8	once	TRBJ2-7	TGTGCCAGCAGCTTCGGAAACACCTACGAGCAGTACTTC	CASSFGNTYEQYF
TRBD1	TRBV7-9	NA	TRBJ2-5	TGTGCCAGCAGCCCCTCGGTGGGACAGGGGGACCAAGAGACCCAGTACTTC	CASSPSVGQGDQETQYF
NA	TRBV5-4	NA	TRBJ2-7	TGTGCCAGCAGCTTGGATTCGGACAGCTCCTACGAGCAGTACTTC	CASSLDSDSSYEQYF
NA	TRBV7-9	NA	TRBJ1-1	TGTGCCAGCAGGAGTGCTCCTGAAGCTTTCTTT	CASRSAPEAFF
NA	TRBV9	NA	TRBJ2-7	TGTGCCAGCAGCGTAGCTGGGGGCCCTACCTACGAGCAGTACTTC	CASSVAGGPTYEQYF
NA	TRBV10-3	NA	TRBJ2-3	TGTGCCATCAGTGAGTCGATGGGACAACAGGCAGATACGCAGTATTTT	CAISESMGQQADTQYF
TRBD1	TRBV7-9	NA	TRBJ1-5	TGTGCCAGCAGCTTAACAGGGGGTACTCAGCCCCAGCATTTT	CASSLTGGTQPQHF
NA	TRBV7-6	NA	TRBJ2-3	TGTGCCAGCAGCTTAGGGCCTAGCACAGATACGCAGTATTTT	CASSLGPSTDTQYF
NA	TRBV5-4	NA	TRBJ2-7	TGTGCCAGCAGCTTGGAAAGCTCCTACGAGCAGTACTTC	CASSLESSYEQYF
TRBD2	TRBV6-5	NA	TRBJ2-1	TGTGCCAGCAGTTACCCAGGACTAGCGGCCAATGAGCAGTTCTTC	CASSYPGLAANEQFF
NA	TRBV2	NA	TRBJ1-2	TGTGCCAGCCAGGCCAACCGCGGCTACACCTTC	CASQANRGYTF
TRBD2	TRBV18	NA	TRBJ2-1	TGTGCCAGCTCACAAAACATCCTTAGCGGGAGGACCGACAATGAGCAGTTCTTC	CASSQNILSGRTDNEQFF
TRBD2	TRBV14	NA	TRBJ2-1	TGTGCCAGCAGCCCCTTAGCGGGAGGGCGTTATGATGAGCAGTTCTTC	CASSPLAGGRYDEQFF
NA	TRBV5-4	NA	TRBJ1-2	TGTGCCAGCAGCTTCGTTGGGACAATAGCTAACTATGGCTACACCTTC	CASSFVGTIANYGYTF
TRBD2	TRBV5-1	NA	TRBJ2-1	TGCGCCAGCAGCTTGTGGGGCCGAGCTAGCGGGAGGGTTGAGGATGAGCAGTTCTTC	CASSLWGRASGRVEDEQFF
TRBD1	TRBV19	NA	TRBJ2-3	TGTGCCAGTAGTATATGGACAGGAGGAAGCACAGATACGCAGTATTTT	CASSIWTGGSTDTQYF